The entry below gives a single T cell receptor beta chain sequence along with its context. The source of the sample is a study of graft-versus-host responses after intestinal transplantation. Study-level background: Recipients uniformly received anti-thymocyte globulin induction, followed by tacrolimus and steroids for 2 to 4 years.

With 3 bases removed from V and 7 bases from J, the gap between germline ends came to 15 bases. Per germline, CDR1 KGHSH and CDR2 LQKENI. This CDR3 has 15 residues. Only in-frame clones appear in the TCRdb table, and some are missing; sequencing was by immunoSEQ multiplex PCR. The sample records some 43,000 clones, just under 95% being singletons. This specimen was PBMCs, taken more than 310 days after intestinal transplant. This receptor was identified in a human patient who received an intestinal transplant, so some T cells may come from the graft donor. V and J are TRBV18 and TRBJ2-2; no reliable D call. The CDR3 is CASSPPQKRSGELFF. The CDR3 DNA follows: TGTGCCAGCTCACCGCCTCAAAAAAGGAGCGGGGAGCTGTTTTTT.